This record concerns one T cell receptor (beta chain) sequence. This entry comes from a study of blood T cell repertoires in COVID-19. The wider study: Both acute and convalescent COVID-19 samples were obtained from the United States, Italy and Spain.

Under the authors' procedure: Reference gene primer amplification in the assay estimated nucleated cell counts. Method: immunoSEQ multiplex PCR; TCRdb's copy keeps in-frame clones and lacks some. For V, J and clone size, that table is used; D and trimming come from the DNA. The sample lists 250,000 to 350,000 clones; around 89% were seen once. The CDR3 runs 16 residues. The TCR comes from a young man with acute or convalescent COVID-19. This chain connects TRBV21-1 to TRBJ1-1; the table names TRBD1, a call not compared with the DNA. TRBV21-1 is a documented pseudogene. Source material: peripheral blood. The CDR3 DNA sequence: TGTGCCAGAAGGACAGGCATCAATCTTGGGAACACTGAAGCTTTCTTT. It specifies CARRTGINLGNTEAFF.